In its sample, the clone carrying this TCR beta chain was seen a few times. The antigen is undetermined. 13 Jbeta primers and 60 Vbeta primers were used for the PCR. Some clones are missing from TCRdb's copy, which holds only in-frame ones; the method was immunoSEQ multiplex PCR. The sample contains about 150,000 clones, 80% to 90% of which appear only once. This specimen belongs to a study of cytomegalovirus exposure and HLA in healthy donors. Nominal health characterized the donors when sampled, though unrecorded immune exposures were likely. Notes on the study in general: Presence/absence analyses supposed approximately even sequencing depth among donors.

CDR3 length: 15 amino acids. With 2 bases clipped from V and 4 bases from J, the junction kept 7 bases outside the gene matches. CDR1 and CDR2 (germline): MNHEY, SMNVEV (reference sequence). The chain is built from TRBV27 and TRBJ1-1; 7 bases fit TRBD1. The sequence derives from a woman between 18 and 30 years old in good health and CMV-seronegative. The sequenced sample consisted of PBMCs. CDR3 nucleotides: TGTGCCAGCAGTTTAGTAGCACAGGGGACCACTGAAGCTTTCTTT. Its protein product is CASSLVAQGTTEAFF.